The 24 T cell receptor beta chains in this list originate from one sample, sequenced in a study of cytomegalovirus exposure and HLA in healthy donors. A multiplex PCR was run with 60 Vbeta primers and 13 Jbeta primers. TCRdb's copy holds only in-frame clones and misses some; the assay was immunoSEQ multiplex PCR. The table has about 120,000 clones, about 64% seen once. What was sequenced was PBMCs. The receptors come from a man aged 18-30 years in good health and CMV-seropositive.

V and J are TRBV7-9 and TRBJ2-1; possible D gene TRBD2, 5 bases. The CDR3 sequence is 14 residues long. CDR1 is SEHNR and CDR2 is FQNEAQ in the germline V gene (reference sequence). With 7 bases removed from V and 0 bases from J, the gap between germline ends came to 10 bases. CDR3 sequence: CASTSGSSYNEQFF. The CDR3 DNA is TGTGCCAGCACCAGCGGAAGCTCCTACAATGAGCAGTTCTTC.

The chain has TRBV28 and TRBJ1-1, with D possibly TRBD1 on 5 matching bases. Deletions cut 3 bases from V and 5 bases from J, with 16 bases between. The germline V gene has CDR1 MDHEN and CDR2 SYDVKM. The CDR3 has 15 residues. CDR3 sequence (DNA): TGTGCCAGCAGTTTTATGTCCCAGGGAGGTACTGAAGCTTTCTTT. This translates into CASSFMSQGGTEAFF.

The V and J genes are TRBV19 and TRBJ1-5, with 7 bases that match TRBD1. Losses at the gene ends were 7 bases for V and 5 bases for J; bases not matched to a gene: 14. CDR3 length equals 16 residues. Germline V gene sequence: CDR1 LNHDA, CDR2 SQIVND (reference sequence). The CDR3 sequence is CASKDKEGADYQPQHF. The CDR3 DNA is TGTGCCAGTAAGGATAAAGAGGGGGCAGATTATCAGCCCCAGCATTTT.

The chain joins TRBV19 to TRBJ2-1; 8 bases fit TRBD2. This CDR3 has 16 residues. The germline V gene has CDR1 LNHDA and CDR2 SQIVND (reference sequence). J lost 2 bases, V lost 5 bases, and 8 bases had no gene match. CDR3 region: CASSSSGGAAYNEQFF. DNA of the CDR3: TGTGCCAGTAGTTCCTCCGGGGGGGCCGCCTACAATGAGCAGTTCTTC.

There are a few counts of this clone. The genes are TRBV5-6 and TRBJ1-1, with 9 positions matching TRBD1. This CDR3 is 16 amino acids long. J was trimmed by 4 bases and V by 4 bases; bases with no gene match: 11. From germline, CDR1 is SGHDT and CDR2 YYEEEE. The chain's CDR3 is CASSLPGQGRGTEAFF. CDR3 DNA: TGTGCCAGCAGCCTCCCGGGACAGGGAAGGGGCACTGAAGCTTTCTTT.

In this sample, this clone turned up a few times. This chain links TRBV7-3 with TRBJ2-7; 10 nucleotides agree with TRBD2. J gave up 6 bases and V 5 bases, and 7 bases lay outside the gene matches. This CDR3 comprises 14 residues. The germline gives CDR1 SGHTA, CDR2 FQGTGA. Here the CDR3 reads CASSPPRTSGEQYV. The CDR3, as DNA: TGTGCCAGCAGCCCCCCGAGGACTAGCGGCGAGCAGTACGTC.

In its sample, this clone was seen a few times. The chain is built from TRBV15 and TRBJ2-7; D might be TRBD2 (6 bases). Germline lookup yields CDR1 LNHNV and CDR2 YYDKDF (reference sequence). Trimming left V 1 base short and J 2 bases short, with 9 bases between. CDR3 size: 14 residues. CDR3 sequence (DNA): TGTGCCACCAGCAGAGTGGCGGGGCCCTACGAGCAGTACTTC. This translates into CATSRVAGPYEQYF.

The J gene is TRBJ1-2, the V gene TRBV28; D ambiguous. The CDR3 totals 13 residues. Trimming took off 3 bases at V and 5 bases at J, with 10 bases between the two ends. Per germline, CDR1 MDHEN and CDR2 SYDVKM. This chain's CDR3 is CASSLSRSYGYTF. CDR3 coding DNA: TGTGCCAGCAGTTTGAGTCGTAGTTATGGCTACACCTTC.

The chain joins TRBV27 to TRBJ1-5, with TRBD1 matching 10 bases. The CDR3 contains 16 residues. Trimming took 2 bases from V and 2 from J; bases not matched to a gene: 3. Germline V gene lookup returns CDR1 MNHEY and CDR2 SMNVEV (reference sequence). The CDR3: CASSLGTGAGNQPQHF. The CDR3 DNA sequence: TGTGCCAGCAGTTTAGGGACAGGGGCGGGCAATCAGCCCCAGCATTTT.

This chain joins TRBV2 and TRBJ2-2; 10 nucleotides match TRBD1. V shed 11 bases and J 4 bases; nucleotides not matched to a gene: 7. CDR1 is SNHLY, CDR2 FYNNEI, per germline. CDR3 length: 14 residues. In DNA form, the CDR3 reads TGTGCCCGCCGGAGGACAGGGGGCACCGGGGAGCTGTTTTTT. Encoded protein: CARRRTGGTGELFF.

This chain joins TRBV30 and TRBJ1-1; 7 nucleotides align to TRBD1. V trimming: 0 bases; J trimming: 3 bases; junction bases outside the gene matches: 1. CDR1 and CDR2 from the germline V gene are GTSNPN and SVGIG (reference sequence). The CDR3 length is 13 residues. CDR3 sequence reads: CAWSVDRDTEAFF. CDR3 in DNA: TGTGCCTGGAGTGTAGACAGGGACACTGAAGCTTTCTTT.

Note on this clone: Other DNA variants within this sample encode the same CDR3. The J gene is TRBJ2-1, the V gene TRBV5-1; maybe TRBD1 (6 bases). Germline CDR1 SGHRS, CDR2 YFSETQ. Trimming removed 0 bases from V and 4 bases from J, with 8 bases in between. The CDR3 length is 14 residues. The CDR3 loop is CASSLGRGYNEQFF. CDR3 DNA sequence: TGCGCCAGCAGCTTGGGTAGGGGGTACAATGAGCAGTTCTTC.

The rearrangement links TRBV10-1 to TRBJ2-7, with 9 positions matching TRBD2. The CDR3 sequence is 15 residues long. Germline V lookup: CDR1 WNHNN, CDR2 SYGVQD (reference sequence). The junction had 7 bases not matched to a gene; V was cut back by 2 bases and J by 5 bases. CDR3 nucleotide sequence: TGCGCCAGCAGTGAGATGGTAGCGGGGGAGGACGAGCAGTACGTC. Translated, it gives CASSEMVAGEDEQYV.

The chain combines TRBV19 with TRBJ2-3, with 8 bases aligning to TRBD2. Unmatched junction bases numbered 10, after V lost 4 bases and J lost 4 bases. CDR3 size: 16 residues. Germline CDR1 LNHDA, CDR2 SQIVND (reference sequence). Here the CDR3 DNA reads TGTGCCAGTAGTACCCCGGGCGGGGGGCGGGCAGATACGCAGTATTTT. Residues: CASSTPGGGRADTQYF.

This chain uses TRBV5-4 with TRBJ1-1; D not certain. Trimming took 6 bases from V and 4 from J, leaving 13 bases between them. CDR3 length: 13 amino acids. Germline-derived CDR1 and CDR2 are SGHNT and YYREEE (reference sequence). The CDR3, as DNA: TGTGCCAGCAAATTTGGAGGGAGCACTGAAGCTTTCTTT. Its protein product is CASKFGGSTEAFF.

The table lists this clone with a count of one. This chain connects TRBV11-3 to TRBJ1-5; D is unresolved. This CDR3 comprises 13 residues. The V end lost 1 base, the J end lost 11 bases, and 12 bases lay between the germline ends. Germline lookup yields CDR1 SGHNT and CDR2 YENEEA. As DNA, the CDR3 is TGTGCCAGCAGCTTAGGAACCGCGGGAGCCCAGCATTTT. This gives the protein CASSLGTAGAQHF.

The chain recombines TRBV10-2 with TRBJ1-2; 9 bases are shared with TRBD1. There are 18 residues in the CDR3. Germline CDR1 WSHSY, CDR2 SAAADI. V dropped 4 bases and J dropped 0; count of bases not matched to a gene: 12. CDR3 region: CASSAGRGQGLTNYGYTF. The CDR3 DNA is TGCGCCAGCAGTGCTGGTCGGGGACAGGGACTCACTAACTATGGCTACACCTTC.

In this sample, this clone turned up once. The chain carries TRBV30 and TRBJ2-5, with 7 bases lining up with TRBD1. Germline V gene data show CDR1 as GTSNPN and CDR2 as SVGIG (reference sequence). The CDR3 is made up of 16 amino acids. With 2 bases clipped from V and 2 bases from J, the junction kept 11 bases outside the gene matches. The CDR3: CAWSFPRDSEQETQYF. In DNA, the CDR3 is TGTGCCTGGAGTTTTCCCCGGGACAGTGAGCAAGAGACCCAGTACTTC.

V usage is TRBV7-9 and J usage is TRBJ2-1; 10 bases align to TRBD1. Germline CDR1 reads SEHNR; CDR2 reads FQNEAQ (reference sequence). Unmatched junction bases numbered 15, after V lost 5 bases and J lost 8 bases. The CDR3 length is 17 residues. The CDR3 DNA sequence: TGTGCCAGCAGCCCGACGGGGACAGGGGTTATTTTCCATGAGCAGTTCTTC. Translation gives CASSPTGTGVIFHEQFF. The full variable domain, completed using reference TRBV7-9 and TRBJ2-1, is DTGVSQNPRHKITKRGQNVTFRCDPISEHNRLYWYRQTLGQGPEFLTYFQNEAQLEKSRLLSDRFSAERPKGSFSTLEIQRTEQGDSAMYLCASSPTGTGVIFHEQFFGPGTRLTVL.

This clone was recorded only once. The chain links TRBV7-2 to TRBJ2-2; 7 bases line up with TRBD1. From germline, CDR1 is SGHTA and CDR2 FQGNSA. Unmatched junction bases numbered 8, after V lost 5 bases and J lost 2 bases. The CDR3 contains 16 residues. CDR3 DNA: TGTGCCAGCAGCCATCCGGGACAGTCAAACACCGGGGAGCTGTTTTTT. Amino acid sequence: CASSHPGQSNTGELFF.

The chain links TRBV7-2 to TRBJ2-3; 14 bases match TRBD2. This CDR3 contains 16 residues. V was pared by 5 bases and J by 3 bases, with 4 bases of the junction left unmatched. From germline, CDR1 is SGHTA and CDR2 FQGNSA. CDR3 in amino acids: CASSPGLAGGTDTQYF. The CDR3 DNA reads as TGTGCCAGCAGCCCAGGACTAGCGGGGGGAACAGATACGCAGTATTTT.

This chain links TRBV4-1 with TRBJ1-3; D gene uncertain. The CDR3 consists of 15 residues. Trimming removed 1 base at V and 4 bases at J, with 11 bases between. Looked up from germline, CDR1 is MGHRA and CDR2 is YSYEKL. The CDR3 here is CASSQAYGYGNTIYF. CDR3 DNA sequence: TGCGCCAGCAGCCAAGCATACGGTTACGGAAACACCATATATTTT.

The chain recombines TRBV28 with TRBJ1-1; D is perhaps TRBD1 (5 bases). CDR3 length equals 16 residues. Germline V gene lookup returns CDR1 MDHEN and CDR2 SYDVKM. V dropped 3 bases and J dropped 5 bases, with 19 bases sitting between them. The CDR3 loop is CASSLGGASLSTEAFF. The CDR3 DNA is TGTGCCAGCAGTTTGGGGGGTGCCAGTCTGTCTACTGAAGCTTTCTTT.

This rearrangement joins TRBV20-1 to TRBJ1-1, with a tentative D call TRBD1 (5 bases). The germline V gene encodes CDR1 DFQATT and CDR2 SNEGSKA (reference sequence). V was shortened by 6 bases and J by 10 bases, with 15 bases between the two germline ends. The CDR3 totals 11 residues. For the CDR3, the DNA is TGCAGTGCCCCTCGGGGGGAAAGAGCTTTCTTT. Its protein product is CSAPRGERAFF.